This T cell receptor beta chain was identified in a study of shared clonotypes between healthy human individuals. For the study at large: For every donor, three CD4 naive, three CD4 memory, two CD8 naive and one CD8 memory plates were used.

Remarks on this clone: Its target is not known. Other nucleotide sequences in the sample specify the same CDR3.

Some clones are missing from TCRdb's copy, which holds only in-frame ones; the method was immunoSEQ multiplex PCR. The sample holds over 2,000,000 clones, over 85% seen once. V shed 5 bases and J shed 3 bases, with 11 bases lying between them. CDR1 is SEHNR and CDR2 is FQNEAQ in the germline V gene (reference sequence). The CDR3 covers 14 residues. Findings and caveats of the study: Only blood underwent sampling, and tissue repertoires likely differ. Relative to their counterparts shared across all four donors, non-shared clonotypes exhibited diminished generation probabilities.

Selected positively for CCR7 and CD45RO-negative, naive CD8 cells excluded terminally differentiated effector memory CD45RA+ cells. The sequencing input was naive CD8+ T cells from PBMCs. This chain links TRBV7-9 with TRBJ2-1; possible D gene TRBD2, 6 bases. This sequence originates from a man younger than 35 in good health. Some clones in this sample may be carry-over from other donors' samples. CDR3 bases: TGTGCCAGCAGCCGCGGCGGGATCTACAATGAGCAGTTCTTC. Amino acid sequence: CASSRGGIYNEQFF.